These 26 T cell receptor beta chains originate from one sample sequenced in a study of PD-1 blockade in classical Hodgkin lymphoma (TCRdb year 2020). The time point label on this specimen signifies: cycle 2 day 1 (C2D1) of nivolumab. Every trial patient had relapsed after autologous stem cell transplantation, and cohorts A, B and C differed in prior brentuximab vedotin exposure. The library was produced with the immunoSEQ multiplex PCR assay. The immuneACCESS repertoire file appears here via TCRdb, limited to in-frame rearrangements. These files lack a portion of the clones; in checked studies, under half of the deficit traces to unresolved V genes, and the cause of the others is not known. Here the sample has 35,000 or so clones; approximately 70% occur a single time. The ten top clones hold 14% of the sample. This material consisted of peripheral blood mononuclear cells (PBMCs), taken before the second cycle of nivolumab. The origin of the receptors is a human donor with classical Hodgkin lymphoma.

The chain employs TRBV2 and TRBJ2-1; no clear D gene. The CDR3 runs to 17 residues. The V end lost 4 bases, the J end lost 3 bases, and 19 bases lay between the germline ends. Germline CDR1 is SNHLY and CDR2 is FYNNEI. The chain's CDR3 is CASSGAMGFPSYNEQFF. CDR3 sequence (DNA): TGTGCCAGCAGTGGTGCTATGGGTTTTCCCAGCTACAATGAGCAGTTCTTC.

This chain links TRBV19 with TRBJ2-1, with D unclear. The CDR3 is made up of 16 amino acids. The germline CDR1 and CDR2 sequences are LNHDA and SQIVND (reference sequence). Trimming stripped 0 bases from V and 4 bases from J, with 13 bases between. CDR3 protein: CASSIDFRDRYNEQFF. CDR3 nucleotide sequence: TGTGCCAGTAGTATAGATTTCAGAGATCGATACAATGAGCAGTTCTTC.

The V and J genes are TRBV7-9 and TRBJ2-7; D remains unclear. The V gene lost 4 bases and the J gene lost 2 bases, with 12 bases spanning the gap. The CDR3 is 14 residues long. Germline assignment: CDR1 SEHNR and CDR2 FQNEAQ (reference sequence). The CDR3 sequence: CASSSRHGPYEQYF. CDR3 sequence (DNA): TGTGCCAGCAGCTCGAGACACGGCCCCTACGAGCAGTACTTC.

This chain joins TRBV5-1 and TRBJ2-7; 8 bases match TRBD1. With V trimmed by 2 bases and J by 1 base, 5 bases remained unmatched. The V gene's germline CDR1 is SGHRS and CDR2 YFSETQ. CDR3 length: 15 residues. The CDR3 region is CASSFLGDRSYEQYF. The DNA for the CDR3 is TGCGCCAGCAGCTTCCTTGGGGACAGGTCCTACGAGCAGTACTTC.

In its sample, this clone was seen a few times. The chain combines TRBV28 with TRBJ1-2, with D perhaps TRBD1 (5 bases). V lost 2 bases and J lost 8, with 9 bases in between. There are 12 residues in the CDR3. Per the germline V gene, CDR1 is MDHEN and CDR2 is SYDVKM. CDR3: CASSLKGSGYTF. As DNA, the CDR3 is TGTGCCAGCAGTTTAAAGGGGAGCGGCTACACCTTC.

A few counts support this clone. This CDR3 is CASSQRQTNTEAFF. The CDR3, as DNA: TGTGCCAGCAGCCAAAGACAGACGAACACTGAAGCTTTCTTT. V and J are TRBV4-2 and TRBJ1-1, with a weak D call TRBD1 (5 bases). There are 14 residues in the CDR3. Trimming took 2 bases from V and 1 from J, leaving 8 bases between them. The V gene's germline CDR1 is LGHNA and CDR2 YNFKEQ.

This chain links TRBV7-9 with TRBJ1-5, with 7 nucleotides matching TRBD1. With V trimmed by 2 bases and J by 2 bases, 9 bases remained unmatched. This CDR3 comprises 17 residues. Germline CDR1 is SEHNR and CDR2 is FQNEAQ (reference sequence). The CDR3 bases are TGTGCCAGCAGCTTAAGTCTGTCTACAGGGGGCAATCAGCCCCAGCATTTT. It codes for CASSLSLSTGGNQPQHF.

This sequence joins TRBV4-2 and TRBJ2-7; tentative D call: TRBD1 (5 bases). Between the trimmed V and J ends, which lost 0 bases and 7 bases, there was a span of 16 bases. In germline, CDR1 is LGHNA, CDR2 YNFKEQ. The CDR3 has 15 residues. In DNA form, the CDR3 reads TGTGCCAGCAGCCAAGACGCGACAGTACCCGGAGAGCAGTACTTC. This encodes CASSQDATVPGEQYF.

The chain couples TRBV9 to TRBJ2-3; 9 bases are shared with TRBD1. There are 15 residues in the CDR3. Trimming cost V 3 bases and J 6 bases; bases outside gene matches: 8. The germline V gene has CDR1 SGDLS and CDR2 YYNGEE. The CDR3 sequence: CASSARDRAFDTQYF. CDR3 DNA sequence: TGTGCCAGCAGCGCTCGGGACAGGGCTTTTGATACGCAGTATTTT. Full variable domain (rest looked up from reference TRBV9 and TRBJ2-3): DSGVTQTPKHLITATGQRVTLRCSPRSGDLSVYWYQQSLDQGLQFLIQYYNGEERAKGNILERFSAQQFPDLHSELNLSSLELGDSALYFCASSARDRAFDTQYFGPGTRLTVL.

CDR3 bases: TGTGCCAGCTCACCGAGACTAGCCAATATCAATGAGCAGTTCTTC. It specifies CASSPRLANINEQFF. The chain joins TRBV18 to TRBJ2-1; 7 bases line up with TRBD2. Germline values: CDR1 KGHSH, CDR2 LQKENI. The V segment lost 3 bases and the J segment 6 bases; nucleotides outside the gene matches: 8. This CDR3 has 15 amino acids.

This clone was found many times. The chain joins TRBV9 to TRBJ1-3, with D unclear. The CDR3 covers 14 residues. V was clipped by 4 bases and J by 3 bases, with 11 bases between them. Looked up from germline, CDR1 is SGDLS and CDR2 is YYNGEE. CDR3 in amino acids: CASSRMVIGNTIYF. The CDR3, as DNA: TGTGCCAGCAGCCGGATGGTGATTGGAAACACCATATATTTT.

The genes are TRBV5-1 and TRBJ1-4; D perhaps matches TRBD1 (6 bases). Trimming left V 4 bases short and J 10 bases short, with 17 bases between. CDR1 is SGHRS and CDR2 is YFSETQ in the germline V gene. CDR3 length: 14 amino acids. CDR3 region: CASSQGHGVGKLFF. The CDR3 bases are TGCGCCAGCAGCCAGGGACACGGGGTCGGAAAACTGTTTTTT.

The chain links TRBV2 to TRBJ2-7; no clear D. The CDR3 has 12 residues. Trimming removed 0 bases at V and 2 bases at J, with 2 bases between. In germline, CDR1 is SNHLY, CDR2 FYNNEI. The CDR3 DNA follows: TGTGCCAGCAGTGAAGCAGCCTACGAGCAGTACTTC. This gives the protein CASSEAAYEQYF. The full variable domain, its missing parts supplied by reference TRBV2 and TRBJ2-7, is EPEVTQTPSHQVTQMGQEVILRCVPISNHLYFYWYRQILGQKVEFLVSFYNNEISEKSEIFDDQFSVERPDGSNFTLKIRSTKLEDSAMYFCASSEAAYEQYFGPGTRLTVT.

V is TRBV4-1 and J is TRBJ2-5; 7 bases fit TRBD1. Trimming removed 4 bases from V and 5 bases from J; junction bases left unmatched: 16. The length of the CDR3 is 17 residues. Germline assignment: CDR1 MGHRA and CDR2 YSYEKL. CDR3: CASSLDVTRDRGETQYF. CDR3 nucleotide sequence: TGCGCCAGCAGCCTAGACGTAACCCGGGACAGAGGTGAGACCCAGTACTTC.

The chain is built from TRBV5-1 and TRBJ2-3; the D gene is possibly TRBD2 (5 bases). Germline V gene data show CDR1 as SGHRS and CDR2 as YFSETQ. The V end was cut by 2 bases, the J end by 0 bases, with 7 bases between. This CDR3 comprises 14 residues. DNA for the CDR3: TGCGCCAGCAGCTTTACGGGGAGCACAGATACGCAGTATTTT. Its protein is CASSFTGSTDTQYF.

This clone appeared a few times. The V call is TRBV9, the J call TRBJ1-1, with D possibly TRBD1 on 6 matching bases. The CDR3 runs 13 residues. The germline CDR1 and CDR2 sequences are SGDLS and YYNGEE. The V gene lost 2 bases and the J gene lost 7 bases, with 12 bases spanning the gap. DNA for the CDR3: TGTGCCAGCAGCGTGGGGGGGCGTGATGAAGCTTTCTTT. Residues: CASSVGGRDEAFF.

The rearrangement joins TRBV14 to TRBJ2-3, with D perhaps being TRBD1 or TRBD2 (5 bases each). Germline lookup yields CDR1 SGHDN and CDR2 FVKESK. This CDR3 has 18 amino acids. With 3 bases removed from V and 0 bases from J, the gap between germline ends came to 19 bases. For the CDR3, the DNA is TGTGCCAGCAGCCACGGGGCAGGTCGAACCCCTAGCACAGATACGCAGTATTTT. It translates to CASSHGAGRTPSTDTQYF.

V gene TRBV6-8 combines with J gene TRBJ1-5; D unresolved. Trimming removed 8 bases from V and 5 bases from J, with 13 bases in between. CDR1 and CDR2 (germline): MNHGY, SAAAGT. The CDR3 covers 13 residues. The CDR3 loop reads CASAIPEDQPQHF. CDR3 nucleotides: TGTGCCAGCGCGATCCCTGAGGATCAGCCCCAGCATTTT.

This clone is termed medium-sized (0.01 to 0.1%). The rearrangement uses TRBV27 and TRBJ1-3; 9 positions match TRBD1. The CDR3 spans 14 residues. The V gene's germline CDR1 is MNHEY and CDR2 SMNVEV (reference sequence). J was trimmed by 7 bases and V by 0 bases; bases with no gene match: 1. CDR3 sequence reads: CASSLSDRGNTIYF. DNA for the CDR3: TGTGCCAGCAGTTTATCCGACAGGGGGAACACCATATATTTT.

V and J are TRBV7-9 and TRBJ2-3, with a weak D call TRBD1 (5 bases). The length of the CDR3 is 14 residues. The V end was cut by 5 bases, the J end by 8 bases, with 17 bases between. Germline CDR1 reads SEHNR; CDR2 reads FQNEAQ (reference sequence). The CDR3 DNA reads as TGTGCCAGCAGCCGCCCCTCAGGGTTAAGTACGCAGTATTTT. This translates into CASSRPSGLSTQYF. The entire variable domain, with the rest obtained from reference TRBV7-9 and TRBJ2-3, is as follows: DTGVSQNPRHKITKRGQNVTFRCDPISEHNRLYWYRQTLGQGPEFLTYFQNEAQLEKSRLLSDRFSAERPKGSFSTLEIQRTEQGDSAMYLCASSRPSGLSTQYFGPGTRLTVL.

The rearrangement uses TRBV19 and TRBJ2-1; TRBD2 aligns across 11 bases. J was trimmed by 6 bases and V by 6 bases; bases with no gene match: 4. Germline lookup yields CDR1 LNHDA and CDR2 SQIVND (reference sequence). The CDR3 sequence is 14 residues long. In nucleotides, the CDR3 is TGTGCCAGTAGCGGGGGACTAGCGGCCAATGAGCAGTTCTTC. Translated: CASSGGLAANEQFF.

The rearrangement uses TRBV6-6 and TRBJ2-7; D is undetermined. Trimming left V 4 bases short and J 4 bases short, with 5 bases between. This CDR3 has 11 amino acids. The germline gives CDR1 MNHNY, CDR2 SVGAGI (reference sequence). As DNA, the CDR3 is TGTGCCAGCAGTTTATTATACGAGCAGTACTTC. Translating it yields CASSLLYEQYF.

The V and J genes are TRBV18 and TRBJ1-1; the match to TRBD1 covers 8 bases. J gave up 5 bases and V 3 bases, and 8 bases lay outside the gene matches. The CDR3 runs to 15 residues. Germline-derived CDR1 and CDR2 are KGHSH and LQKENI. CDR3 bases: TGTGCCAGCTCACCGGTTTCTCAGGGGGCTACTGAAGCTTTCTTT. Protein product: CASSPVSQGATEAFF.

V is TRBV5-4 and J is TRBJ2-1; the D is unclear. V was pared by 4 bases and J by 6 bases, with 20 bases between. Germline V gene sequence: CDR1 SGHNT, CDR2 YYREEE (reference sequence). CDR3 length equals 16 residues. CDR3 sequence reads: CASSLPAAAGGNEQFF. The CDR3 DNA sequence: TGTGCCAGCAGCCTGCCGGCGGCCGCAGGCGGCAATGAGCAGTTCTTC. The full variable domain, rest sourced from reference TRBV5-4 and TRBJ2-1, is ETGVTQSPTHLIKTRGQQVTLRCSSQSGHNTVSWYQQALGQGPQFIFQYYREEENGRGNFPPRFSGLQFPNYSSELNVNALELDDSALYLCASSLPAAAGGNEQFFGPGTRLTVL.

This chain links TRBV27 with TRBJ2-5; 9 positions agree with TRBD1. Losses at the gene ends were 5 bases for V and 0 bases for J; bases not matched to a gene: 7. CDR3 length: 16 residues. Germline loops: CDR1 MNHEY, CDR2 SMNVEV (reference sequence). The chain's CDR3 is CASSSTGGLYQETQYF. The DNA of the CDR3 is TGTGCCAGCAGTAGCACAGGGGGCCTTTACCAAGAGACCCAGTACTTC.

V gene TRBV4-3 combines with J gene TRBJ2-7; TRBD2 matches 7 bases. V dropped 1 base and J dropped 1; count of bases not matched to a gene: 4. This CDR3 contains 15 residues. Germline V gives CDR1 LGHNA, CDR2 YSLEER. The CDR3 sequence is CASSQAASGSYEQYF. In DNA, the CDR3 is TGCGCCAGCAGCCAAGCGGCTAGCGGTTCCTACGAGCAGTACTTC.